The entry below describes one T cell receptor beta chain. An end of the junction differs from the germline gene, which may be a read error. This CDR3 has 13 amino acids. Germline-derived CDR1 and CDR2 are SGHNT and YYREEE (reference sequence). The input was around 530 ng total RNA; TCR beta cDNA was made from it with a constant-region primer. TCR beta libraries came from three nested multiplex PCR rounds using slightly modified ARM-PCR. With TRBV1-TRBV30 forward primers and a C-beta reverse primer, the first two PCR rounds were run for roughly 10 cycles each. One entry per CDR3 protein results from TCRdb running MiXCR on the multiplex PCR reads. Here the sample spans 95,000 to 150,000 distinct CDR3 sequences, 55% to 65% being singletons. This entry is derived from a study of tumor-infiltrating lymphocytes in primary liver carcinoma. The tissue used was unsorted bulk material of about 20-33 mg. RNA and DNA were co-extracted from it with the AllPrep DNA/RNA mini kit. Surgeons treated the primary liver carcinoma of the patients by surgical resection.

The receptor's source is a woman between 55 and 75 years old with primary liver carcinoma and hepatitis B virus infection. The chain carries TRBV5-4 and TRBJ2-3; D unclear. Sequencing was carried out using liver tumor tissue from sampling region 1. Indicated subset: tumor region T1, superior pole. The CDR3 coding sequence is TGTGTCAGCAGCACCCCGGCCGTCGATATGCAGTATTTT. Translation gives CVSSTPAVDMQYF.